This TCR beta chain was recorded in a study of T cell responses to AZD1222 COVID-19 vaccine. Only in-frame clones appear in the TCRdb table, and some are missing; sequencing was by immunoSEQ multiplex PCR. Counted here are more than 150,000 clones, about nine tenths occurring once; the ten biggest clones make up 2.5% to 3%. The TCR was taken from an adult in good health. The sample was peripheral blood, taken on day 0 of MenACWY control vaccination.

The CDR3 reads CASSLGGGGYTF. The DNA of the CDR3 is TGCGCCAGCAGCTTGGGAGGGGGAGGCTACACCTTC. This chain uses TRBV5-1 with TRBJ1-2; a possible D gene is TRBD1 (6 bases). Germline V gives CDR1 SGHRS, CDR2 YFSETQ. V was trimmed by 0 bases and J by 8 bases, leaving 8 bases between them. This CDR3 has 12 residues.